This record concerns one TCR beta chain sequence. This sample was taken from a study of monozygotic twins with inflammatory bowel disease. In germline, CDR1 is MNHEY, CDR2 SMNVEV (reference sequence). The CDR3 is 16 residues long. Template-switch reactions added UMIs with a 6-nucleotide sample barcode. Reanalyzing the 5' RACE reads, TCRdb keeps one entry per CDR3 protein, without DNA. The clone table shows around 230,000 distinct CDR3 sequences, with the ten largest holding roughly 1.5%. This receptor was taken from a human donor with ulcerative colitis or Crohn's disease, or a healthy co-twin of an affected twin (not recorded which). Sequencing was performed on blood. The chain is built from TRBV27 and TRBJ2-2; TCRdb's D gene call, TRBD1, goes unchecked for lack of DNA. CDR3 sequence reads: CASSNLGTAPPGELFF.